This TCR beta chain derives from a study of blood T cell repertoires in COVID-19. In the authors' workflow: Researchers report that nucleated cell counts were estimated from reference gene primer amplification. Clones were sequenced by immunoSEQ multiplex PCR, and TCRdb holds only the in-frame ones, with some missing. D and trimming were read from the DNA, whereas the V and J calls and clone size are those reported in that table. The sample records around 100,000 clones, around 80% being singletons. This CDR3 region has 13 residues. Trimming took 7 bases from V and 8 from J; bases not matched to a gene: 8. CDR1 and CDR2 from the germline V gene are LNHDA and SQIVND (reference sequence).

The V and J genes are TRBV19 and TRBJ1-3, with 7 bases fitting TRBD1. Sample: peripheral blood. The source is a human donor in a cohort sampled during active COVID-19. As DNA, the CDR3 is TGTGCCAGTAATTCATACAGGGGAGACACCATATATTTT. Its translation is CASNSYRGDTIYF. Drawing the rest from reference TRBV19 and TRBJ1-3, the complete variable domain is DGGITQSPKYLFRKEGQNVTLSCEQNLNHDAMYWYRQDPGQGLRLIYYSQIVNDFQKGDIAEGYSVSREKKESFPLTVTSAQKNPTAFYLCASNSYRGDTIYFGEGSWLTVV.